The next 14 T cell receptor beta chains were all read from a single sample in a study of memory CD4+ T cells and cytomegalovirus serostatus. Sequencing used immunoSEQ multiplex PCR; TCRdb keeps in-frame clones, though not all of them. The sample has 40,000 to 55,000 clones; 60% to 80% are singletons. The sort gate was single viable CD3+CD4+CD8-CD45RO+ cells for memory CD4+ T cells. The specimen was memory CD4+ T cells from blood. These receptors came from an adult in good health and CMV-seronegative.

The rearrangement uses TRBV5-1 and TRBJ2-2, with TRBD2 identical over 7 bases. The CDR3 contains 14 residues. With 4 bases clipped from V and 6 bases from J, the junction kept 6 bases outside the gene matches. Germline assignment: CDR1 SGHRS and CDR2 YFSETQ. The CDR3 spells CASSPLAVAGELFF. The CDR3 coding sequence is TGCGCCAGCAGCCCTCTAGCGGTCGCCGGGGAGCTGTTTTTT.

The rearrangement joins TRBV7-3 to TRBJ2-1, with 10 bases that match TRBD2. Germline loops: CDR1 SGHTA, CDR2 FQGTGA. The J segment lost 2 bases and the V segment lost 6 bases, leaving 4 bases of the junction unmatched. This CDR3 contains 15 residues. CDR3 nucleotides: TGTGCCAGCAGTTTAGCGGGAGGAACCTACAATGAGCAGTTCTTC. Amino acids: CASSLAGGTYNEQFF.

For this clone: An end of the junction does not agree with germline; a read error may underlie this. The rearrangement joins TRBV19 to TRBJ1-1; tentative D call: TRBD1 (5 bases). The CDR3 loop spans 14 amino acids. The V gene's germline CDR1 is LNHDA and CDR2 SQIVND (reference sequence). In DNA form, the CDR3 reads TGTGCCAGTAGCGTGGTGGCAGGGAACTCTGAAGCTTTCTTT. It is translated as CASSVVAGNSEAFF.

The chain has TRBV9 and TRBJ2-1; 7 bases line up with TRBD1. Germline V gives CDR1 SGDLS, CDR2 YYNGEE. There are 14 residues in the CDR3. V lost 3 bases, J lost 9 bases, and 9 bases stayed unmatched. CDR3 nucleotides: TGTGCCAGCAGCGCGACCACAGGGGTTGGTGAGCAGTTCTTC. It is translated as CASSATTGVGEQFF.

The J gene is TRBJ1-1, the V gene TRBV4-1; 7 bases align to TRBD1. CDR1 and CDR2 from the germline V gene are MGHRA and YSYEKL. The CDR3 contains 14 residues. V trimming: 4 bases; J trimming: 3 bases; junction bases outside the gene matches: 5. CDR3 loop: CASSRYRGDTEAFF. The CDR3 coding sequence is TGCGCCAGCAGCCGGTACAGGGGTGACACTGAAGCTTTCTTT.

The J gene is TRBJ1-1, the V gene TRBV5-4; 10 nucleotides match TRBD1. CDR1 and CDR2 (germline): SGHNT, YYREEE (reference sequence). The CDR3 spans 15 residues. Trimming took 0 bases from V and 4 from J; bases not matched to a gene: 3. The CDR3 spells CASSLVGTGATEAFF. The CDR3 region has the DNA TGTGCCAGCAGCTTGGTTGGGACAGGGGCCACTGAAGCTTTCTTT.

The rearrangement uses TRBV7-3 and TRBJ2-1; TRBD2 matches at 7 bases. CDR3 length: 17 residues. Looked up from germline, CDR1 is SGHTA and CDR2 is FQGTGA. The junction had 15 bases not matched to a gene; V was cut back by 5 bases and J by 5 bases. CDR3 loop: CASSPAPAGALNNEQFF. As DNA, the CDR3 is TGTGCCAGCAGCCCCGCCCCCGCGGGAGCCCTCAACAATGAGCAGTTCTTC.

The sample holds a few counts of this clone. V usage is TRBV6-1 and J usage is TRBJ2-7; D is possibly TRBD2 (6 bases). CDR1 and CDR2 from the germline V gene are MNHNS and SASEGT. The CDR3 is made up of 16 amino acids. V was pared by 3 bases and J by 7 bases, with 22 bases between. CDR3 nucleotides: TGTGCCAGCAGTGACAGGCAGGTACAGCGGGCGGGAGAGCAGTACTTC. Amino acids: CASSDRQVQRAGEQYF.

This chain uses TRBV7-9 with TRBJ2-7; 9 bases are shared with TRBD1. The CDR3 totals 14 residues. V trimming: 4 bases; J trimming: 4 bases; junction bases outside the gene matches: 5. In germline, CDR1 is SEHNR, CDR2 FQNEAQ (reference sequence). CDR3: CASSSGTGIYEQYF. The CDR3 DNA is TGTGCCAGCAGCTCCGGGACAGGGATTTACGAGCAGTACTTC. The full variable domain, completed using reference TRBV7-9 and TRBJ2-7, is DTGVSQNPRHKITKRGQNVTFRCDPISEHNRLYWYRQTLGQGPEFLTYFQNEAQLEKSRLLSDRFSAERPKGSFSTLEIQRTEQGDSAMYLCASSSGTGIYEQYFGPGTRLTVT.

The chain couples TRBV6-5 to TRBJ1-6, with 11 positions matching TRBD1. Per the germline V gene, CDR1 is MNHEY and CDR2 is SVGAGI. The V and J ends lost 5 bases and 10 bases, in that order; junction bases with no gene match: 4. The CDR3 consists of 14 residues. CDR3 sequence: CASSTDRGRSPLHF. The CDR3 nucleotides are TGTGCCAGCAGTACGGACAGGGGGCGATCACCCCTCCACTTT.

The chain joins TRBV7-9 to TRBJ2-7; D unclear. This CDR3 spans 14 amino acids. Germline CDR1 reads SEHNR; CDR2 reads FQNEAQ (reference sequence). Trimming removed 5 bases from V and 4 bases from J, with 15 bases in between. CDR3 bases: TGTGCCAGCAGCCCCCAGGCGACCACGTACGAGCAGTACTTC. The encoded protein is CASSPQATTYEQYF. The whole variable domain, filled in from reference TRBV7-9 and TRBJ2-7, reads DTGVSQNPRHKITKRGQNVTFRCDPISEHNRLYWYRQTLGQGPEFLTYFQNEAQLEKSRLLSDRFSAERPKGSFSTLEIQRTEQGDSAMYLCASSPQATTYEQYFGPGTRLTVT.

Written as DNA, the CDR3 is TGTGCCAGCAGCGTACACCTAGATGGTCGAAAGGAGCAGTTCTTC. Translated, it gives CASSVHLDGRKEQFF. V is TRBV9 and J is TRBJ2-1; D unresolved. This CDR3 has 15 amino acids. V was trimmed by 1 base and J by 10 bases, leaving 18 bases between them. CDR1 is SGDLS, CDR2 YYNGEE, per germline.

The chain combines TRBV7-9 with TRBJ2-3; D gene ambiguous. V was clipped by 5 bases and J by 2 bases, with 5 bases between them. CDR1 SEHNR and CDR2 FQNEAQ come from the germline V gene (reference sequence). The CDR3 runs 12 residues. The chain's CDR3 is CASSRSTDTQYF. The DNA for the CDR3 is TGTGCCAGCAGCCGGTCCACAGATACGCAGTATTTT.

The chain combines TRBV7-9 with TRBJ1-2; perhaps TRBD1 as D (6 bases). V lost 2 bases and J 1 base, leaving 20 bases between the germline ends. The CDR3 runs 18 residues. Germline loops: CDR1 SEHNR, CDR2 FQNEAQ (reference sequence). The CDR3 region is CASSLTAQGWENNYGYTF. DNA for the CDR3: TGTGCCAGCAGCTTAACGGCGCAGGGGTGGGAGAATAACTATGGCTACACCTTC.